This T cell receptor beta chain was captured in a study of CD8 T cells in ankylosing spondylitis (dated by TCRdb to about 2017). Notes on the research overall: The study set out to find disease-linked TCR variants by profiling T cell receptor beta repertoires in ankylosing spondylitis patients and healthy donors. In total, the full study cohort was made up of about 99 healthy donors and 25 or so ankylosing spondylitis patients. Peripheral blood was sampled, and synovial fluid was additionally collected from ankylosing spondylitis patients. The study at large found these results: The disease-linked clones showed a CD8+ phenotype and occurred at relatively low frequencies in peripheral blood. Some motif variants were previously reported in synovial fluid and blood of reactive arthritis patients, suggesting common disease-initiation mechanisms. Blood from ankylosing spondylitis patients appeared to be characterized by a TCR beta motif composed of under 10 highly homologous amino acid variants. The disease-linked clones were reported as significantly enriched in matched synovial fluid samples from ankylosing spondylitis patients.

The run used an Illumina HiSeq 2500. TCR beta libraries were prepared by quantitative 5'-RACE with molecular barcodes. The source study handled its data this way. A new computational method, built on a probabilistic model of VDJ rearrangement, was used to identify disease-linked TCR variants. The public reads were reprocessed in TCRdb via fastp at Q25 and MiXCR, keeping in-frame beta chains. Identical CDR3 protein sequences are pooled into one entry, listed with their most common genes and DNA. These V and J calls derive from TCRdb rather than the authors' analysis. Counted in this sample were 150,000 to 200,000 distinct CDR3 sequences; 10% to 15% of them appeared once. About 11% of the sample rests with the top ten. The CDR3 runs 15 amino acids, cysteine and phenylalanine included. The kept DNA is CDR3 alone, 45 bases in frame from the first base. Via the germline V gene, CDR1 is MDHEN and CDR2 SYDVKM. Between the V and J ends, shortened by 10 bases and 4 bases respectively, the junction contains 20 bases.

At least ten counts were recorded for this clonotype. Its antigen remains undetermined. It has no much larger one-base neighbor in the sample; base qualities were not kept. Sequenced input: blood, either unsorted or a sorted T cell fraction (not recorded which). The receptor comes from a female donor with ankylosing spondylitis or in good health (not recorded which). The chain links TRBV28 with TRBJ1-5; there is no confident call for the D gene. The sequence in DNA is TGTGCCACCCACACCGTACTAGCGGTGAATCAGCCCCAGCATTTT. Its translation is CATHTVLAVNQPQHF.